This T cell receptor (beta chain) was sequenced during a study of cytomegalovirus exposure and HLA in healthy donors. Study-wide results and caveats: Being productive about 87% or about 30% of the time was typical of most TCR beta V segments in an earlier analysis.

Primers for the PCR totalled 60 Vbeta and 13 Jbeta. The assay was immunoSEQ multiplex PCR, and TCRdb's table has in-frame clones only and misses some. The data hold around 150,000 clones, with around 77% observed a single time. This clone was counted between two and nine times. As yet, its antigen is unknown. The CDR3 is 15 residues long. Germline loops: CDR1 SEHNR, CDR2 FQNEAQ (reference sequence). V lost 1 base and J 4 bases, leaving 12 bases between the germline ends. Sequenced sample: PBMCs. The chain has TRBV7-9 and TRBJ2-3; weak D call: TRBD1 (5 bases). This clonotype was sampled from a man aged 30 to 39 in good health and CMV-seronegative. The CDR3 DNA follows: TGTGCCAGCAGCTTAGGGGCTTACAGGTCAGATACGCAGTATTTT. It codes for CASSLGAYRSDTQYF.